This T cell receptor (beta chain) is from a study of cytomegalovirus exposure and HLA in healthy donors listed by TCRdb under 2017. Regarding the complete study: An earlier analysis of approximately 640 of the donors reported more than 250 Gb of sequence data and approximately 110 million unique TCR beta sequences from around 200 million T cells. An early release covering about 600 HLA-typed donors comprised 250 to 350 gigabases of sequencing data and approximately 80 million unique TCR sequences. Of the roughly 400 genotyped donors, about 80% fell in the genetic ancestry cluster associated with self-reported Caucasian donors. The study was designed to test whether signatures of past pathogen exposure could be identified by cataloging public T cell receptors. Using immunosequencing, the study profiled T cell repertoires from about 620 subjects and related those repertoires to cytomegalovirus serostatus. A separate validation cohort of about 110 different subjects was used in addition to the 666-subject first cohort. High-throughput TCR immunosequencing, statistical association of individual TCRs with disease status, and machine learning were combined to predict cytomegalovirus infection status. A later analysis re-examined previously published TCR beta repertoires from more than 550 donors and added high-resolution HLA genotyping to investigate patterns of TCR occurrence. The later analysis used no new phenotypic data to find candidate immune exposures, relying instead on TCR beta sequences and their occurrence across donors. To decide whether each TCR beta V gene segment behaved as functional or pseudogenic, an earlier analysis of fewer than 750 of the donors relied on high-throughput TCR beta sequencing. Alongside the repertoire data, information on donor age, sex, ethnicity and CMV serostatus was compiled. In a later genetic analysis, genome-wide SNP genotypes for about three fifths of the 666 donors were used, and that subset was treated as a discovery cohort. Every repertoire in the discovery cohort had been generated on one and the same sequencing platform. HLA typing included class I and class II loci at four-digit resolution. The number of typed donors differed by locus: roughly 620-640 for A, B, C, DRB1 and DQB1; 500 to 550 for DQA1; around 610 for DPA1; and some 450 for DPB1. Because of strong linkage in the cohort, four or five DR-DQ haplotypes were treated as single units for association and clustering. On average, roughly 240,000 unique TCR beta nucleotide sequences were sequenced per donor among a few hundred genotyped donors of the cohort, with about 17% of those sequences being non-productive.

The cohort comprised fewer than 750 healthy bone marrow donors. At the time of sampling, all cohort members were nominally healthy, though unrecorded immune exposures were likely present. The donor was CMV seronegative and belonged to the group of 350 or so seronegative cohort members. A peripheral blood sample was provided by each donor, and peripheral blood mononuclear cells were used for TCR beta sequencing. The Qiagen DNeasy Blood Extraction Kit was used to extract genomic DNA from the blood cell samples. In the case of this clone: Its antigen is still unknown. Qualities for individual bases were not recorded, and no much larger clone is one base off.

CDR1 and CDR2 were assigned from the germline V gene as MGHRA and YSYEKL. Its CDR3 holds 16 amino acids, cysteine through phenylalanine. Of the read, only the CDR3 DNA is kept; its 48 bases are in frame from base 1. Here V drops 6 bases and J drops 6 bases, and the junction holds 13 bases not matched to any gene. Receptor amplification or capture employed the immunoSEQ multiplex PCR assay. A mixture of 60 forward primers for TCR Vbeta segments and 13 reverse primers for TCR Jbeta segments was used in the multiplex PCR. Amplification of the CDR3 region of rearranged TCR beta genes was performed with a multiplex PCR assay on genomic DNA. On the Illumina HiSeq System, the amplified TCR beta libraries were sequenced as 87-base-pair reads. As for the original processing: Across the 670 or so repertoires, a later analysis counted approximately 75 million unique TCR beta chains, some 11 million of which were shared by at least two donors. Raw reads were error-corrected and collapsed into unique sequences by a nearest-neighbor algorithm in which closely related sequences were merged to remove PCR and sequencing errors. V, D and J gene segments were assigned by aligning CDR3 sequences to IMGT reference sequences. For a sequence to be retained, a match of at least six nucleotides was required to both a V gene segment and a J gene segment. Rearrangements were called productive when the CDR3 lacked stop codons and stayed in frame with V and J; all others were non-productive. CDR3 was defined according to IMGT convention as the region running from the second conserved V-encoded cysteine to the conserved J-encoded phenylalanine. In an earlier analysis of approximately 500 of the donors, sequences lacking an unambiguous match to a single V gene segment were excluded. An earlier analysis of fewer than 750 of the donors classified V segments as functional when productive rearrangements were above 56.7% and as segregating when the standard deviation between donors was above 5%. A statistical classification framework was developed to diagnose cytomegalovirus status using the catalog of TCR beta chain sequences. In a later analysis, V and J genes were assigned by comparing TCR nucleotide sequences against IMGT/GENE-DB human TR gene sequences. The TCRdist pipeline was used in a later analysis to assign CDR3 sequences and most-parsimonious VDJ recombination scenarios. In a later analysis, each TCR beta chain was defined by its CDR3 amino acid sequence together with its V-gene family, and reads lacking a unique V-gene family were excluded. In a later analysis, a few hundred highly shared, low-generation-probability nucleotide sequences were removed to address suspected cross-contamination and a sequencing artifact. A later analysis calculated a clonal expansion index for each public chain from normalized within-repertoire ranks of inferred template counts. In a later analysis, generation probabilities were computed using a VDJ recombination model fitted to out-of-frame rearrangements, and the results were checked against IGoR. In a later analysis, TCR-TCR, TCR-HLA and TCR-CMV co-occurrence was scored with hypergeometric tests, and a repertoire-size bias correction was applied to TCR pairs. To estimate false discovery rates, a later analysis permuted the HLA or CMV assignments 20 times. In a later analysis, co-occurring TCRs were grouped using DBSCAN, and TCRdist sequence similarity was added for clustering within HLA-allele-positive subsets. For co-occurrence clustering, repertoires with fewer than 30,000 or more than 120,000 public chains were excluded, along with 4 to 6 repertoires with anomalous nucleotide sharing. TCRdb holds this immuneACCESS table with in-frame rearrangements only. Some clones are missing; in checked studies, unresolved V genes explain under half, and the rest has no known cause. Clone size and V and J calls were adopted from that table, with D and trimming inferred from the DNA. The sample table lists over 130,000 clones, more than 70% of them with a count of one. About 2.5% of the sample is held by the ten biggest clonotypes.

What the research found in general, with its limitations: Assigning TCR associations to individual alleles was difficult when HLA alleles, especially DR and DQ, strongly co-occurred. A cluster of highly shared sequence variants was judged likely to be a technical artifact of the sequencing pipeline. A total of 164 TCR beta chains were listed by the study as associated with cytomegalovirus. According to a later analysis, TCR association rates differed among HLA loci, with DRB1 alleles showing the most associated TCRs and HLA-C alleles showing the fewest. Most TCR sequences were seen in very few donors, while some public TCRs were found in many individuals. According to a later genetic analysis, donors in an Asian-associated ancestry cluster had fewer N-insertions in productive TCRs than the approximately 610-donor mean. Because HLA typing was missing for some donors at each locus, association tests included only the typed subset. A further reported finding was that TCR beta sequences accurately predicted the HLA-A and HLA-B alleles for most subjects in the first cohort. The classifier was reported to diagnose cytomegalovirus status with high specificity and sensitivity in both the original cohort and the validation cohort. At a false discovery rate of 0.05, a later analysis linked around 17,000 TCR beta sequences to specific HLA alleles. Roughly uniform sequencing depth across donors was assumed in presence/absence analyses, although this assumption may not hold. Linkage disequilibrium might explain the correlated functional status among segregating V segments, but an unknown experimental factor could not be ruled out. In vitro tests confirmed that three of the cytomegalovirus-associated TCR beta chains recognize cytomegalovirus antigens. Compared with equally common non-associated chains, HLA-associated TCR beta chains in a later analysis were more clonally expanded and had lower generation probabilities. A later analysis found that most CMV-associated TCR beta chains appeared HLA-restricted, with HLA associations seemingly driven largely by CMV exposure. In a later analysis, several top co-occurrence clusters were reported to appear linked to parvovirus B19, influenza, CMV and Epstein-Barr virus. In an earlier analysis of roughly 560 of the donors, most TCR beta V segments were observed in productive rearrangements about 87% or about 30% of the time, broadly matching IMGT annotations. According to the authors, the approach could potentially be generalized to other disease states and immunological phenotypes. V-gene and J-gene trimming of TCR beta chains was associated with a missense DCLRE1C variant in a later genetic analysis, and the association was replicated in an independent cohort. The only immune exposure information available for the cohort was CMV serostatus. Because counts were too low, seventeen rarely observed V segments, including chromosome 9 orphons, were excluded from the earlier analysis of some 590 of the donors. Only TCR beta chains were sequenced in this cohort, and the absence of alpha or paired-chain data limited detectable features. The 87-base-pair reads could not distinguish some IMGT-functional V segments, including TRBV6-2 and TRBV6-3, so those segments were excluded.

This sequence originates from a man aged 50 or older in good health and CMV-seronegative. Sequencing was done on a sample of PBMCs. The chain is made from TRBV4-1 and TRBJ2-7, with 11 bases matching TRBD1. The CDR3: CASSLAGGQGDREQYF. The nucleotide sequence is TGCGCCAGCAGTCTGGCTGGGGGACAGGGGGATCGCGAGCAGTACTTC.